Sequencing of this T cell receptor beta chain was carried out in a study of T cell changes during pregnancy in multiple sclerosis. The CDR3 totals 11 residues. Germline CDR1 reads SEHNR; CDR2 reads FQNEAQ (reference sequence). Trimming stripped 8 bases from V and 6 bases from J, with 10 bases between. Sequencing used immunoSEQ multiplex PCR; TCRdb keeps in-frame clones, though not all of them. The sample contains around 26,000 clones, about 88% of which appear only once. V usage is TRBV7-9 and J usage is TRBJ1-1; D not certain. The origin of this receptor is a female donor in good health, enrolled as a control in a pregnancy study. Sequences were derived from CD4+ T cells from peripheral blood mononuclear cells, sampled in the first trimester of pregnancy. The chain's CDR3 is CASARSSEAFF. The CDR3 bases are TGTGCCAGCGCTAGGAGTTCTGAAGCTTTCTTT.